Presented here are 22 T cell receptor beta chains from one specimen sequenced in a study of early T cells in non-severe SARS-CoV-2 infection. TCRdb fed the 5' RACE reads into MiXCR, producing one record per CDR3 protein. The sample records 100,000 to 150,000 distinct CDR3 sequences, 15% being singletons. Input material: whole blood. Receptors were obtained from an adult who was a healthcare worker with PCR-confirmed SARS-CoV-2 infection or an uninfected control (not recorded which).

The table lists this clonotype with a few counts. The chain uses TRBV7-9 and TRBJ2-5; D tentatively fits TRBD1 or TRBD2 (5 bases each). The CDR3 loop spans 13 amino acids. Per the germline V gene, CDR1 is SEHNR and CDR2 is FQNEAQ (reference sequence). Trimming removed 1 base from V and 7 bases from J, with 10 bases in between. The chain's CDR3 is CASSLGGQGTQYF. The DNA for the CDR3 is TGTGCCAGCAGCTTAGGCGGGCAGGGGACCCAGTACTTC. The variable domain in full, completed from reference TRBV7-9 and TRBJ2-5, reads DTGVSQNPRHKITKRGQNVTFRCDPISEHNRLYWYRQTLGQGPEFLTYFQNEAQLEKSRLLSDRFSAERPKGSFSTLEIQRTEQGDSAMYLCASSLGGQGTQYFGPGTRLLVL.

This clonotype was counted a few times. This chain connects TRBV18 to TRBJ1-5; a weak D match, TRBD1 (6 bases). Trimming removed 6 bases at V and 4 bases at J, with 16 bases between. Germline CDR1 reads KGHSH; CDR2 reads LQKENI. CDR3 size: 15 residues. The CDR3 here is CASSPSDSQNQPQHF. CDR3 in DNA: TGTGCCAGCTCCCCTTCGGACAGCCAGAATCAGCCCCAGCATTTT.

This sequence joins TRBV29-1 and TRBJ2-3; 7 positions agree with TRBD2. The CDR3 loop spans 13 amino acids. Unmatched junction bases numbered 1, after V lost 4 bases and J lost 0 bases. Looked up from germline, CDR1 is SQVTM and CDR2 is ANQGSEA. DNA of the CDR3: TGCAGCGTTGCAGCGGGGAGCACAGATACGCAGTATTTT. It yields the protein CSVAAGSTDTQYF.

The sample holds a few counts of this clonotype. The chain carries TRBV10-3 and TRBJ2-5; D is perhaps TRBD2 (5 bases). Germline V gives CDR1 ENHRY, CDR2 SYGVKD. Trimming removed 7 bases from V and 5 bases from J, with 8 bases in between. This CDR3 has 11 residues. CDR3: CAIMIAETQYF. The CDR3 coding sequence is TGTGCCATCATGATAGCGGAGACCCAGTACTTC.

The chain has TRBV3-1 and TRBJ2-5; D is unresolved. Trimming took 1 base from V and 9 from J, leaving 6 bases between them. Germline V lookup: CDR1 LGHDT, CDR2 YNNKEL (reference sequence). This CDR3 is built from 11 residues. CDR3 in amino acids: CASSQGESQYF. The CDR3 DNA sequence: TGTGCCAGCAGCCAAGGAGAATCCCAGTACTTC.

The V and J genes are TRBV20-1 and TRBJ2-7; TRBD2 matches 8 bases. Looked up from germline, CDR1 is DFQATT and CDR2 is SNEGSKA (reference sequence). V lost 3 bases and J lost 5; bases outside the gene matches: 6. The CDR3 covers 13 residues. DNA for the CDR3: TGCAGTGCTAGGGCGGGGGGCCCCCACGAGCAGTACTTC. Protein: CSARAGGPHEQYF.

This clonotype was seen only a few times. CDR3 in DNA: TGTGCCTGGAGGGGGCCAGGGGCAGGGAACACTGAAGCTTTCTTT. Translating it yields CAWRGPGAGNTEAFF. The chain employs TRBV30 and TRBJ1-1; D might be TRBD1 (6 bases). The CDR3 is made up of 15 amino acids. Trimming removed 3 bases at V and 1 base at J, with 15 bases between. The germline V gene has CDR1 GTSNPN and CDR2 SVGIG (reference sequence).

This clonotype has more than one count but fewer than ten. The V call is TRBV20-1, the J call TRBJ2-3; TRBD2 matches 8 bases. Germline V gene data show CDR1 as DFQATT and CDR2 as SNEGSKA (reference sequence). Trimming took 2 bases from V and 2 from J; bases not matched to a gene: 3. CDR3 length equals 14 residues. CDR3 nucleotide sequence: TGCAGTGCTAGAAGAGCGGGGGCCACAGATACGCAGTATTTT. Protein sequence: CSARRAGATDTQYF.

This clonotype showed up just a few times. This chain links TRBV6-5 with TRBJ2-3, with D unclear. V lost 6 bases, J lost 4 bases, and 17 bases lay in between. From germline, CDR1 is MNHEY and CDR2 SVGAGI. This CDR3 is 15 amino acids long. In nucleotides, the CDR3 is TGTGCCAGCAGCCGGGCCAGGCGCTCGCCAGATACGCAGTATTTT. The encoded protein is CASSRARRSPDTQYF.

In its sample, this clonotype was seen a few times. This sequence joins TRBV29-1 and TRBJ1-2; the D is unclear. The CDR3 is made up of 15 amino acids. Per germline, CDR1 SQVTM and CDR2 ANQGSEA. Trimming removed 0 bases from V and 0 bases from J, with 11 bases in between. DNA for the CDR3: TGCAGCGTTGAAGATGTGGCGGCCGCTAACTATGGCTACACCTTC. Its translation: CSVEDVAAANYGYTF. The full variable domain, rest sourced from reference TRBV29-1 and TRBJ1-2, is SAVISQKPSRDICQRGTSLTIQCQVDSQVTMMFWYRQQPGQSLTLIATANQGSEATYESGFVIDKFPISRPNLTFSTLTVSNMSPEDSSIYLCSVEDVAAANYGYTFGSGTRLTVV.

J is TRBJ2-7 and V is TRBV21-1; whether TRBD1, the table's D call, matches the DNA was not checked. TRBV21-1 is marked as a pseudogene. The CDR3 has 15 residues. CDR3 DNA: TGTGCCAGCAGCCCCCCGGGGGGGGGCGGGTACGAGCAGTACTTC. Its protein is CASSPPGGGGYEQYF.

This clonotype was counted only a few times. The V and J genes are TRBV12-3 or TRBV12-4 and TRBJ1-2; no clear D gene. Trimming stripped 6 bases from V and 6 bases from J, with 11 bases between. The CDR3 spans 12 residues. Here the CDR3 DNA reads TGTGCCAGCAGCCGCGGACGGGATGGCTACACCTTC. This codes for CASSRGRDGYTF.

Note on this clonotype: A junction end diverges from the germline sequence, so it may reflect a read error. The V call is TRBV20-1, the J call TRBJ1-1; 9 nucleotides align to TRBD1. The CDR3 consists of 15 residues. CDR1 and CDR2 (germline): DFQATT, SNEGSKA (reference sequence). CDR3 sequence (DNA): TGCAGTGCTAGAACAGGGGGGACAGGGTTGGGTGAAGTTTTCTTT. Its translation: CSARTGGTGLGEVFF.

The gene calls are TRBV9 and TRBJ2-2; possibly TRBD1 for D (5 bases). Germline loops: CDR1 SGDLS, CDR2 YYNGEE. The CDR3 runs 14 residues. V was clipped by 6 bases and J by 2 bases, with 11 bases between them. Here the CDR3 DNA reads TGTGCCAGCAACCGAGACAGTAACACCGGGGAGCTGTTTTTT. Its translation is CASNRDSNTGELFF.

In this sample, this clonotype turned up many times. Here the CDR3 reads CASSQVGRSYNEQFF. The CDR3 region has the DNA TGTGCCAGCAGCCAAGTGGGACGCTCCTACAATGAGCAGTTCTTC. The V call is TRBV4-2, the J call TRBJ2-1, with D possibly called TRBD1 or TRBD2 (5 bases each). V dropped 1 base and J dropped 0 bases, with 7 bases sitting between them. Per the germline V gene, CDR1 is LGHNA and CDR2 is YNFKEQ. The CDR3 totals 15 residues.

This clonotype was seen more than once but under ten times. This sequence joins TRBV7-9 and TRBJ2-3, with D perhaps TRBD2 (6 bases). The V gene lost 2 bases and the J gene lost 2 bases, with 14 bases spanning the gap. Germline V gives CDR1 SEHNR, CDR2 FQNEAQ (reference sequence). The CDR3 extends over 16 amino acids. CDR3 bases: TGTGCCAGCAGCTTAACCCGCGGGGTAAACACAGATACGCAGTATTTT. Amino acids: CASSLTRGVNTDTQYF.

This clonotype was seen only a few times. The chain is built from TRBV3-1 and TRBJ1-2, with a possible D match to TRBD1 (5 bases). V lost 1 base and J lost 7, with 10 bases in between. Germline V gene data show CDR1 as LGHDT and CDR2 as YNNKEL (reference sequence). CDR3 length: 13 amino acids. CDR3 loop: CASSQGDQLGYTF. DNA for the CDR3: TGTGCCAGCAGCCAAGGGGACCAGCTTGGCTACACCTTC.

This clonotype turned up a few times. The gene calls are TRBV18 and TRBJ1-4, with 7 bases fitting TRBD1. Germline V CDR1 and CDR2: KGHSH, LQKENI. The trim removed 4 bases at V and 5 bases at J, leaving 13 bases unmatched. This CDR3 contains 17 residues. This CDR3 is CASSRFGAGTANEKLFF. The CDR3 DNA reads TGTGCCAGCTCACGGTTCGGAGCCGGGACAGCGAATGAAAAACTGTTTTTT.

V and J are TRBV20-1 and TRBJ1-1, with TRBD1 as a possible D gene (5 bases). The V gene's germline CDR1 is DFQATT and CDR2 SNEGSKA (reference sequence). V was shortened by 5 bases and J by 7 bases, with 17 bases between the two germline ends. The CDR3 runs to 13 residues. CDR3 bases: TGCAGTGCTCAACATGGGGCCGGGGGTGAAGCTTTCTTT. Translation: CSAQHGAGGEAFF.

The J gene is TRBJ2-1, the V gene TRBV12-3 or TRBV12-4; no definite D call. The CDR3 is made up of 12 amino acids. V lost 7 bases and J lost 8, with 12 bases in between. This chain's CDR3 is CASTNQVDEQFF. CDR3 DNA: TGTGCCAGCACCAACCAGGTAGATGAGCAGTTCTTC.

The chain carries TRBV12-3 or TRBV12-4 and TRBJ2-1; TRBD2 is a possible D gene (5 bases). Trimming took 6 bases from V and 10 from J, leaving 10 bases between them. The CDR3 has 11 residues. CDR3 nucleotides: TGTGCCAGCAGCCCGGACTTGGAGCAGTTCTTC. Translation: CASSPDLEQFF.

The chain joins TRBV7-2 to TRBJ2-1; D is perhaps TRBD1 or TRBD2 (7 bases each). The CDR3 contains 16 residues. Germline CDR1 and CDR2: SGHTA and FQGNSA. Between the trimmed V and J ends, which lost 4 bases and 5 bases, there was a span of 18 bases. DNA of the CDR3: TGTGCCAGCAGCTCCCAGGGGGGGACTTTTAACAATGAGCAGTTCTTC. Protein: CASSSQGGTFNNEQFF.